The clone carrying this TCR beta chain has just a few counts. Its specificity is not known. This entry belongs to a study of OX40 agonist ivuxolimab in advanced cancers. Assay: immunoSEQ multiplex PCR; the TCRdb copy retains only in-frame clones and omits some. The sample shows around 62,000 clones, roughly 84% of them seen only once. Study-level results: Expanded clones were, on average, more numerous in CD8+ T cells than in CD4+.

The ends were cut back, 0 bases at V and 9 bases at J, with 7 bases in the middle. Germline values: CDR1 SGHNT, CDR2 YYREEE (reference sequence). The CDR3 consists of 13 residues. The source is an adult with an advanced solid tumor such as melanoma, head and neck, liver or kidney cancer. This chain uses TRBV5-4 with TRBJ1-6; D is unclear. The source material was CD4+ or CD8+ T cells sorted from blood, sampled in a trial of the OX40 agonist ivuxolimab. Here the CDR3 reads CASSLVGASPLHF. CDR3 nucleotide sequence: TGTGCCAGCAGCTTGGTGGGAGCTTCACCCCTCCACTTT.